This TCR beta chain is from a study of identical twins. Template switching added a universal primer site, and cDNA bore unique molecular identifiers. A single record per CDR3 protein comes from TCRdb applying MiXCR to the 5' RACE reads. The table records roughly 700,000 distinct CDR3 sequences, about 9.4% of them present only once. Overall study findings and caveats: Models underestimated out-of-frame TCR alpha sharing in monozygotic twins. Twin pairs had excess sharing that was weaker in beta out-of-frame sequences. The more abundant beta clonotypes in cord blood had fewer insertions, and memory repertoires did not show this.

Looked up from germline, CDR1 is DFQATT and CDR2 is SNEGSKA (reference sequence). The CDR3 is 14 amino acids. As concerns this clonotype: Its specificity is unknown.

This sample also belongs to another study, concerning yellow fever vaccine responses in identical twins.

The sequence came from a young woman in good health. Sequenced material: PBMCs. The V and J genes are TRBV20-1 and TRBJ2-3; 8 positions match TRBD2. CDR3 sequence (DNA): TGCACCACCCCGGGACTAGGAGTCACAGATACGCAGTATTTT. Its protein product is CTTPGLGVTDTQYF.